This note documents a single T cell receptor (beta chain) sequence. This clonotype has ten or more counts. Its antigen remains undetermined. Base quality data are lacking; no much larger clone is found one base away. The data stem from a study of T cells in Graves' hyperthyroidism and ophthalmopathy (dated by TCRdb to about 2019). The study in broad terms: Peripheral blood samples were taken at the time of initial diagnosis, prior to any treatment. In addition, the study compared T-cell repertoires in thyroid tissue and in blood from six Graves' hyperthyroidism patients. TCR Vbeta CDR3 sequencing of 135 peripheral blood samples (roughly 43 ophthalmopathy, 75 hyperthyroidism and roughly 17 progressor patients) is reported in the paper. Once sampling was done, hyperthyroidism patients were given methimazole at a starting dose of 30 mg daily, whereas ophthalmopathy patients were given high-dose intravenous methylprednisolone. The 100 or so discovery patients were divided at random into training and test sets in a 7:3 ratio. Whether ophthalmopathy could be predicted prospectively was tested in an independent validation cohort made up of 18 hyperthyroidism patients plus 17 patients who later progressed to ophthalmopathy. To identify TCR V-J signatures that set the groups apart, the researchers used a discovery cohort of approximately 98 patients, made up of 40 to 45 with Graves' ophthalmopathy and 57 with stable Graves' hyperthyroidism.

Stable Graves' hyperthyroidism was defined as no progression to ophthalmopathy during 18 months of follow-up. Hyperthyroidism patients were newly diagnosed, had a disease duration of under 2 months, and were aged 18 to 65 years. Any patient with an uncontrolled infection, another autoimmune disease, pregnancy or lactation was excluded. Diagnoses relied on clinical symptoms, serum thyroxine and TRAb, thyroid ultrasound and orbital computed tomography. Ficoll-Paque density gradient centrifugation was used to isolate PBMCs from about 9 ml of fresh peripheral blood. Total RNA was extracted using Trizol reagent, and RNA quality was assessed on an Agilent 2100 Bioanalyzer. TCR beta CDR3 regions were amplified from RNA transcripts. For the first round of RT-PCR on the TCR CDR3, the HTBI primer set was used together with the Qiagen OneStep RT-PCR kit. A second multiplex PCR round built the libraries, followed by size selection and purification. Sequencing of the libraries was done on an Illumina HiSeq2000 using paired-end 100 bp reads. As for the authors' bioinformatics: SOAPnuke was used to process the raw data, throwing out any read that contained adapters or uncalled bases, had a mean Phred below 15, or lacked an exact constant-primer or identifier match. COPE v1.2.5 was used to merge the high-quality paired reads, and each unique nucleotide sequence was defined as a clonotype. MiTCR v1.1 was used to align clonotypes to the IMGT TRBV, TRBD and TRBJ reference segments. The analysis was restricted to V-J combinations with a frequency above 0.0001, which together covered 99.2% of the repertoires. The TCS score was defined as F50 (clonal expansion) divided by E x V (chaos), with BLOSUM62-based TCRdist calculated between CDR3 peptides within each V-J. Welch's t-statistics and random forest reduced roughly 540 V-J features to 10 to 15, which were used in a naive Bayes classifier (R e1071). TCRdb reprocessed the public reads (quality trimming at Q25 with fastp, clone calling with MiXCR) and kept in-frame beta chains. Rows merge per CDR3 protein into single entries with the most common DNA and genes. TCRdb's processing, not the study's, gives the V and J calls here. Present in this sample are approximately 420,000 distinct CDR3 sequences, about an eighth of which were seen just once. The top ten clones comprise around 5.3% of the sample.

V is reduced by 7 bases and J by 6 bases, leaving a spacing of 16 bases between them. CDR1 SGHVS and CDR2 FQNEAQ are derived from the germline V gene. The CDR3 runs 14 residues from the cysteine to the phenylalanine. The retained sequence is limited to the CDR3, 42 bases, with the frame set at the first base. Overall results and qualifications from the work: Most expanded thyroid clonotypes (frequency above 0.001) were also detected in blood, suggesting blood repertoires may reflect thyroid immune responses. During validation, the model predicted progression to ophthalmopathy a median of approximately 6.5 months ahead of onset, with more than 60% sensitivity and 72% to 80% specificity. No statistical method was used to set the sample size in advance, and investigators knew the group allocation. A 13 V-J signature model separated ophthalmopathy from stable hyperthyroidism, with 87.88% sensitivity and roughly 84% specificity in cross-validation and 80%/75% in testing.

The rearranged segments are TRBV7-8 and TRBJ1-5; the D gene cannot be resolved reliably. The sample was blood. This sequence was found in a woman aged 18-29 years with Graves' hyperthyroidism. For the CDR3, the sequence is CASNLGGFAQPQHF. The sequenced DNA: TGTGCCAGCAACCTAGGAGGGTTCGCTCAGCCCCAGCATTTT. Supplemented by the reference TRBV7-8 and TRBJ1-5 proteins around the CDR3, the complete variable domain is GAGVSQSPRYKVAKRGQDVALRCDPISGHVSLFWYQQALGQGPEFLTYFQNEAQLDKSGLPSDRFFAERPEGSVSTLKIQRTQQEDSAVYLCASNLGGFAQPQHFGDGTRLSIL.